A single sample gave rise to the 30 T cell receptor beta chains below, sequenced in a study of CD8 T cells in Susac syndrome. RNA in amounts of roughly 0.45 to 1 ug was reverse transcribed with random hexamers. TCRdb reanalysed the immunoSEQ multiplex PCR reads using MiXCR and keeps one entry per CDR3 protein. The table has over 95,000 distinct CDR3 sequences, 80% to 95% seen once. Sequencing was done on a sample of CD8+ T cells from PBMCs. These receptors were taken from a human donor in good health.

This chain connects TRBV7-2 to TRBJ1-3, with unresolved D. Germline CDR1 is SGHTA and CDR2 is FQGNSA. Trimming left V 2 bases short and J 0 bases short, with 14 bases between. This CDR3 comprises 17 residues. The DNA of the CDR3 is TGTGCCAGCAGCTTAATGACGGCTCGCGTCTCTGGAAACACCATATATTTT. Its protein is CASSLMTARVSGNTIYF.

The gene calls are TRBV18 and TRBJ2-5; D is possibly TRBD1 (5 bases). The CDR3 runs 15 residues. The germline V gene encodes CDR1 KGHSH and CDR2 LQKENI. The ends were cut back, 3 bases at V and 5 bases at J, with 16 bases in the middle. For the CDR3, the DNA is TGTGCCAGCTCACCCCAGCAGGGAATAGAGGAGACCCAGTACTTC. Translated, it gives CASSPQQGIEETQYF.

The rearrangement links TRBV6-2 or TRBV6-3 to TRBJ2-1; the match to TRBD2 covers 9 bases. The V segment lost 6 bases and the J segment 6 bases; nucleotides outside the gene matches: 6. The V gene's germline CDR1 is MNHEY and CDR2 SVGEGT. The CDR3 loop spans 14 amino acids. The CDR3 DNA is TGTGCCAGCAGCCCATATAGCGGGAGCAATGAGCAGTTCTTC. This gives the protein CASSPYSGSNEQFF.

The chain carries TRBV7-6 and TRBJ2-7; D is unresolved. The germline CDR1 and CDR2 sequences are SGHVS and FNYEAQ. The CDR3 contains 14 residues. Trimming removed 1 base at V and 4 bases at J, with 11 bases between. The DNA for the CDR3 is TGTGCCAGCAGCTTAGAATTCGTGGGATACGAGCAGTACTTC. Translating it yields CASSLEFVGYEQYF.

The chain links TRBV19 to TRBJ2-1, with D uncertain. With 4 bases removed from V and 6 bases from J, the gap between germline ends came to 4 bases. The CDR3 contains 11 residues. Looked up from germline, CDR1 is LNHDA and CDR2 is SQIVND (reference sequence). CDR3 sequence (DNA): TGTGCCAGTAGTACCCCCAATGAGCAGTTCTTC. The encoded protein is CASSTPNEQFF.

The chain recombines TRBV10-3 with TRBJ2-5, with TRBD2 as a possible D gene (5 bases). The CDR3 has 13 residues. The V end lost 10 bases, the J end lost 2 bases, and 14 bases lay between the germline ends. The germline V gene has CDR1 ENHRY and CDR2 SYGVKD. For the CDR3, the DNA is TGTGCCACGCGGGTTTCACCACAAGAGACCCAGTACTTC. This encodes CATRVSPQETQYF.

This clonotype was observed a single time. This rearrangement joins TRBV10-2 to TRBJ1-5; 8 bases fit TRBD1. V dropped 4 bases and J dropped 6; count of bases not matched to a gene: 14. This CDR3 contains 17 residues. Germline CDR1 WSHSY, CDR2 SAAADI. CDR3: CASSANGIQGAGQPQHF. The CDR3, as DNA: TGCGCCAGCAGTGCAAACGGGATCCAGGGGGCGGGTCAGCCCCAGCATTTT.

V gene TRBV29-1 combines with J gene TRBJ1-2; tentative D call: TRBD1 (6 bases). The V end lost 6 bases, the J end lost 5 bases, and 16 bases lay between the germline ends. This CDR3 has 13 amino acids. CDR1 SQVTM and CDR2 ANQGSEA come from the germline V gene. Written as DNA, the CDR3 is TGCAGCGTCGCAGCGGGGGCTCTATATGGCTACACCTTC. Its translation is CSVAAGALYGYTF.

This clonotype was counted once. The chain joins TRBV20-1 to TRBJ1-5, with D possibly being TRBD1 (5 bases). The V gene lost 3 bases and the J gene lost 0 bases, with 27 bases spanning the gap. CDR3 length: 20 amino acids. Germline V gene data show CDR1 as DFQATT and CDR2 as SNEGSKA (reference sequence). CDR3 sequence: CSASPERQLTRQNSNQPQHF. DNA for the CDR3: TGCAGTGCTAGTCCCGAGAGACAGCTAACCCGACAGAATAGCAATCAGCCCCAGCATTTT.

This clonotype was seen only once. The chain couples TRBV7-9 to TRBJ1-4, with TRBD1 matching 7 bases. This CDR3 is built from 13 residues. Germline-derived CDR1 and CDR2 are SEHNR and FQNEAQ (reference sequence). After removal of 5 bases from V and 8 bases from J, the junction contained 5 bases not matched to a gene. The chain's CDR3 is CASSLDRVEKLFF. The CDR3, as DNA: TGTGCCAGCAGCCTTGACAGGGTAGAAAAACTGTTTTTT. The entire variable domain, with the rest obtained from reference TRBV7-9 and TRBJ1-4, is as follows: DTGVSQNPRHKITKRGQNVTFRCDPISEHNRLYWYRQTLGQGPEFLTYFQNEAQLEKSRLLSDRFSAERPKGSFSTLEIQRTEQGDSAMYLCASSLDRVEKLFFGSGTQLSVL.

The CDR3 spells CASSQDGDGNQPQHF. The CDR3 coding sequence is TGCGCCAGCAGCCAAGATGGGGACGGTAATCAGCCCCAGCATTTT. The J gene is TRBJ1-5, the V gene TRBV4-3; possibly TRBD1 for D (5 bases). Germline V gene lookup returns CDR1 LGHNA and CDR2 YSLEER. The CDR3 is 15 residues long. Trimming shortened V by 0 bases and J by 4 bases, and 10 bases separated the two germline ends.

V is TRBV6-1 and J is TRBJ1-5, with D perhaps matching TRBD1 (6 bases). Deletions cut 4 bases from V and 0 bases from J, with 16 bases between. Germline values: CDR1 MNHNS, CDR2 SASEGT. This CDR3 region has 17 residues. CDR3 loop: CASSAFGTPNSNQPQHF. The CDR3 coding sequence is TGTGCCAGCAGTGCATTCGGGACACCAAATAGCAATCAGCCCCAGCATTTT.

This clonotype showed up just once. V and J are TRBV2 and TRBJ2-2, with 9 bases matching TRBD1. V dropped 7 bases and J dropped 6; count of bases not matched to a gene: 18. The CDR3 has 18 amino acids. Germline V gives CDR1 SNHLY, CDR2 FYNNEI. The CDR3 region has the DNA TGTGCCAGCACCCGAGGGGTAGTGGACAGGGGATCGTCCGGGGAGCTGTTTTTT. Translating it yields CASTRGVVDRGSSGELFF.

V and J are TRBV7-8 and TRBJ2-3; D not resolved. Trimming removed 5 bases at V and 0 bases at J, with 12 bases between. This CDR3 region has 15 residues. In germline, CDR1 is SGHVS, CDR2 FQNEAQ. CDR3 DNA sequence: TGTGCCAGCAGCCCACGGGCTACTAGCACAGATACGCAGTATTTT. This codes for CASSPRATSTDTQYF.

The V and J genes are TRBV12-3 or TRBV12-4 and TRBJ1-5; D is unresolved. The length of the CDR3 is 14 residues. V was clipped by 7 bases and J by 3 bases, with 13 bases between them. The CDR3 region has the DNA TGTGCCAGCACCCCCGACTCCTACAATCAGCCCCAGCATTTT. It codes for CASTPDSYNQPQHF.

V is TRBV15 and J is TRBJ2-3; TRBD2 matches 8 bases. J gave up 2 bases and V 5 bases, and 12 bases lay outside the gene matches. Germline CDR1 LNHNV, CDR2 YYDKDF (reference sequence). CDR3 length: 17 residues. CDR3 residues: CATSVFQTSVITDTQYF. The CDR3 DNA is TGTGCCACCAGCGTATTCCAGACTAGCGTAATCACAGATACGCAGTATTTT.

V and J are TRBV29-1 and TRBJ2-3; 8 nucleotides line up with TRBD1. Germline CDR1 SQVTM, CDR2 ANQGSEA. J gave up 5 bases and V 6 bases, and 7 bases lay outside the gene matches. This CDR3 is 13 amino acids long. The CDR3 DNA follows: TGCAGCGTCGCCCGGGACAGGAGAGATACGCAGTATTTT. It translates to CSVARDRRDTQYF.

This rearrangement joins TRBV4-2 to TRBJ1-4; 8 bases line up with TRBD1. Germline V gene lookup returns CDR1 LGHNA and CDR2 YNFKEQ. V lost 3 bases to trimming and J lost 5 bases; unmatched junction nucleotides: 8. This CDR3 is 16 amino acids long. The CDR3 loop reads CASSQVTGGGNEKLFF. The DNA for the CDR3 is TGTGCCAGCAGCCAGGTTACAGGGGGAGGGAATGAAAAACTGTTTTTT.

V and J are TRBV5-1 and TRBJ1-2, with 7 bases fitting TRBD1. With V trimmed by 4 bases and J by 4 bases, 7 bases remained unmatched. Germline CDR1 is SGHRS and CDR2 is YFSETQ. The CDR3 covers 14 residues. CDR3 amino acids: CASSLGTASYGYTF. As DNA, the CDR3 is TGCGCCAGCAGCCTAGGGACAGCTTCCTATGGCTACACCTTC.

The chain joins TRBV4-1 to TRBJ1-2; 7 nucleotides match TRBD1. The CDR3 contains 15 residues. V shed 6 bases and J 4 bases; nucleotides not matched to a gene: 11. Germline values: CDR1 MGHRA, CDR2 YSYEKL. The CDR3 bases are TGCGCCAGCAGTCCTGGACAGGAATTACTCTATGGCTACACCTTC. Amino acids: CASSPGQELLYGYTF.

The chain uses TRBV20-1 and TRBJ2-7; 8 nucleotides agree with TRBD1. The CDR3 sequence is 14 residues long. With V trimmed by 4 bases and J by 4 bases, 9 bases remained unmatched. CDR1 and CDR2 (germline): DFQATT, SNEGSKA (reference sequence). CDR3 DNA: TGCAGTGCTACCGGACAGGGTTCAGCGTACGAGCAGTACTTC. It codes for CSATGQGSAYEQYF.

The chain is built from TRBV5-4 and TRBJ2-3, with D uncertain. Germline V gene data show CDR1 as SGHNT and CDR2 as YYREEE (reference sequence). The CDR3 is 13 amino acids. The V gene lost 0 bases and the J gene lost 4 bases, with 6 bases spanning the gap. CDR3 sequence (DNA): TGTGCCAGCAGCTTGGCCGGGCCAGATACGCAGTATTTT. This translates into CASSLAGPDTQYF. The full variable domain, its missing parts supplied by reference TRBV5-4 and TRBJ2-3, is ETGVTQSPTHLIKTRGQQVTLRCSSQSGHNTVSWYQQALGQGPQFIFQYYREEENGRGNFPPRFSGLQFPNYSSELNVNALELDDSALYLCASSLAGPDTQYFGPGTRLTVL.

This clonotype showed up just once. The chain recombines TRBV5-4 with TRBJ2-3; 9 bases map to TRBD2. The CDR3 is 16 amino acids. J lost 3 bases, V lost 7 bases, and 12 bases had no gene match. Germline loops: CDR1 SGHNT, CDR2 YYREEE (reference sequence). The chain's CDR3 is CASSREAGGATDTQYF. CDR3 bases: TGTGCCAGCTCCCGGGAGGCGGGGGGGGCGACAGATACGCAGTATTTT.

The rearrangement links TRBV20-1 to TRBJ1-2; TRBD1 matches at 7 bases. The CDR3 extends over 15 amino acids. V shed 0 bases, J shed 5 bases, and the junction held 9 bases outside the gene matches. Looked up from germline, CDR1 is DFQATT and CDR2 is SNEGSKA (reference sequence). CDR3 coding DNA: TGCAGTGCTAGAGATCCGTATTCAGGGGGATATGGCTACACCTTC. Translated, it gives CSARDPYSGGYGYTF.

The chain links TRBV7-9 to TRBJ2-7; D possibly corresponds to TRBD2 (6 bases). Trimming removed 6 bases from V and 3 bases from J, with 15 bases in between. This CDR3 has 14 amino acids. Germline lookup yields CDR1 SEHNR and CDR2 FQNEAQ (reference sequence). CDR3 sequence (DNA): TGTGCCAGCAGTTCTGGGGGGACCCTCTACGAGCAGTACTTC. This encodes CASSSGGTLYEQYF. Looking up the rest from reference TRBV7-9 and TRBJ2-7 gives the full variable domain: DTGVSQNPRHKITKRGQNVTFRCDPISEHNRLYWYRQTLGQGPEFLTYFQNEAQLEKSRLLSDRFSAERPKGSFSTLEIQRTEQGDSAMYLCASSSGGTLYEQYFGPGTRLTVT.

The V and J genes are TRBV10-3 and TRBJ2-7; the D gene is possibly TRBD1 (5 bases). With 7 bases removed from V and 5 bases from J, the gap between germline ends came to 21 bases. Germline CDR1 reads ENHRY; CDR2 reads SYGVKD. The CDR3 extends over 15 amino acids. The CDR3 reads CAINVGAGIVDEQYF. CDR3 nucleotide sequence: TGTGCCATCAATGTGGGCGCAGGGATAGTCGACGAGCAGTACTTC.

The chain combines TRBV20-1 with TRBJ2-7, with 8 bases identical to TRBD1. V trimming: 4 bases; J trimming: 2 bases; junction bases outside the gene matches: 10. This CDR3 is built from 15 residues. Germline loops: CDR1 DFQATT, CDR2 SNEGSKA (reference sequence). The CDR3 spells CSATRPDRDPYEQYF. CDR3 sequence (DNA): TGCAGTGCTACGCGACCGGACAGGGACCCCTACGAGCAGTACTTC.

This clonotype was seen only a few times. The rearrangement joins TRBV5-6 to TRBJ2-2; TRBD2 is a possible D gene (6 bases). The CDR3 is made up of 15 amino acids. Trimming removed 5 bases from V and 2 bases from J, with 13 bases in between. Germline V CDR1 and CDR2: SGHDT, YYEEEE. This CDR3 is CASRFSGVNTGELFF. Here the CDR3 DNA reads TGTGCCAGCAGATTTAGCGGAGTAAACACCGGGGAGCTGTTTTTT.

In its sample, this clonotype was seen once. CDR3 protein: CASSPQGGAEAFF. The CDR3 bases are TGTGCCAGCAGTCCACAGGGGGGGGCTGAAGCTTTCTTT. The genes are TRBV6-5 and TRBJ1-1; 8 nucleotides align to TRBD1. Germline values: CDR1 MNHEY, CDR2 SVGAGI. The CDR3 sequence is 13 residues long. V lost 5 bases and J lost 6; bases outside the gene matches: 5.

This CDR3 is CASSSAGAASSYEQYF. The CDR3 DNA sequence: TGTGCCAGCAGCTCCGCCGGTGCAGCGAGCTCCTACGAGCAGTACTTC. The chain links TRBV7-2 to TRBJ2-7; D remains unclear. Germline values: CDR1 SGHTA, CDR2 FQGNSA. The CDR3 spans 16 residues. Trimming took 4 bases from V and 0 from J, leaving 16 bases between them.